The present TCR beta chain was sequenced within a study of cytomegalovirus exposure and HLA in healthy donors (dated by TCRdb to about 2017). A note on the overall study: An earlier analysis of roughly 570 of the donors reported 276 Gb of sequence data and approximately 120 million unique TCR beta sequences obtained from about 180 million T cells. Roughly 300 gigabases of sequencing data and approximately 85 million unique TCR sequences were included in an early release covering around 650 HLA-typed donors. Among the roughly 410 genotyped donors, about 83% belonged to the genetic ancestry cluster associated with self-reported Caucasian donors. The study was designed to test whether signatures of past pathogen exposure could be identified by cataloging public T cell receptors. The T cell repertoires of under 750 subjects were profiled by immunosequencing and related to cytomegalovirus serostatus. In addition to the first cohort of hundreds of subjects, a separate validation cohort of 130 or so different subjects was used. The study combined high-throughput TCR immunosequencing, statistical association of individual TCRs with disease status, and machine learning to predict cytomegalovirus infection status. In a later analysis, previously published TCR beta repertoires from hundreds of donors were re-analyzed and high-resolution HLA genotyping was added so that TCR occurrence patterns could be studied. In the later analysis, no new phenotypic data were used to find candidate immune exposures; instead, reliance was placed on TCR beta sequences and their occurrence across donors. To decide whether each TCR beta V gene segment behaved as functional or pseudogenic, an earlier analysis of fewer than 750 of the donors relied on high-throughput TCR beta sequencing. Donor age, sex, ethnicity and CMV serostatus were compiled together with the repertoire data. A later genetic analysis took genome-wide SNP genotypes for about 65% of the 666 donors and used that subset as a discovery cohort. All discovery cohort repertoires had been generated using a single sequencing platform. HLA typing covered class I and class II loci at four-digit resolution. Typing coverage differed by locus: A, B, C, DRB1 and DQB1 were typed in about 629-640 donors, DQA1 in roughly 510, DPA1 in some 570, and DPB1 in roughly 470. Roughly 5 DR-DQ haplotypes were treated as single units for association and clustering because of strong linkage in the cohort. On average, roughly 200,000 unique TCR beta nucleotide sequences were sequenced per donor among about 400 genotyped donors of the cohort, with roughly a sixth of those sequences being non-productive. General findings and caveats noted by the study authors: This cohort had only TCR beta chains sequenced, and the lack of alpha or paired-chain data limited which features could be detected. A further reported finding was that TCR beta sequences accurately predicted the HLA-A and HLA-B alleles for most subjects in the first cohort. A cluster of highly shared sequence variants was judged likely to be a technical artifact of the sequencing pipeline. Compared with equally common non-associated chains, HLA-associated TCR beta chains in a later analysis were more clonally expanded and had lower generation probabilities. In an earlier analysis of roughly 500 of the donors, most TCR beta V segments appeared in productive rearrangements about 90% or about 30% of the time, broadly matching IMGT annotations. When HLA alleles, especially DR and DQ, strongly co-occurred, attributing TCR associations to individual alleles was difficult. In a later genetic analysis, fewer N-insertions in productive TCRs were reported among donors in an Asian-associated ancestry cluster than the approximately 670-donor mean. A few of the identified cytomegalovirus-associated TCR beta chains were confirmed in vitro to be specific for cytomegalovirus antigens. The presence/absence analyses assumed that sequencing depth was roughly uniform across donors, and that assumption may not be true. Linkage disequilibrium might explain the correlated functional status among segregating V segments, but an unknown experimental factor could not be ruled out. In both the original and validation cohorts, the classifier was reported to diagnose cytomegalovirus status with high specificity and sensitivity. A later analysis found that TCR association rates varied across HLA loci, with DRB1 alleles showing the most associated TCRs and HLA-C alleles the fewest. Because HLA typing was missing for some donors at each locus, association tests included only the typed subset. A later analysis associated about 17,000 TCR beta sequences with specific HLA alleles at a false discovery rate of 0.05. A later analysis found that most CMV-associated TCR beta chains appeared HLA-restricted, with HLA associations seemingly driven largely by CMV exposure. Because counts were too low, 15 to 20 rarely observed V segments, including chromosome 9 orphons, were left out of the earlier analysis of about 620 of the donors. Most TCR sequences were seen in very few donors, while some public TCRs were found in many individuals. An association between a missense DCLRE1C variant and V-gene and J-gene trimming of TCR beta chains was found in a later genetic analysis and replicated in an independent cohort. According to a later analysis, parvovirus B19, influenza, CMV and Epstein-Barr virus appeared linked to several top co-occurrence clusters. The authors suggested that the approach could potentially be extended to other disease states and immunological phenotypes. A total of about 150 TCR beta chains were listed by the study as associated with cytomegalovirus. Immune exposure information for the cohort was limited to CMV serostatus.

About this clone itself: This clone's antigen is unknown.

The cohort comprised under 700 healthy bone marrow donors. At the time of sampling, all cohort members were nominally healthy, though unrecorded immune exposures were likely present. The donor tested CMV seronegative, placing the donor among the 350 to 400 seronegative members of the cohort. Every donor gave a peripheral blood sample, and the peripheral blood mononuclear cells from that sample were used for TCR beta sequencing. The Qiagen DNeasy Blood Extraction Kit was used to extract genomic DNA from the blood cell samples. The method behind the library was the immunoSEQ multiplex PCR assay. The multiplex PCR relied on a mix of 60 forward primers for TCR Vbeta segments and 13 reverse primers for TCR Jbeta segments. A multiplex PCR assay on genomic DNA amplified the CDR3 region of rearranged TCR beta genes. Amplified TCR beta libraries were sequenced as 87-base-pair reads on the Illumina HiSeq System. As for the authors' bioinformatics: In a later analysis, 80 million or so unique TCR beta chains were counted across the roughly 670 repertoires, and roughly 11 million of these chains were shared by at least two donors. Raw reads were error-corrected and collapsed into unique sequences with a nearest-neighbor algorithm that merged closely related sequences to remove PCR and sequencing errors. V, D and J gene segments were assigned by aligning CDR3 sequences to IMGT reference sequences. For a sequence to be retained, a match of at least six nucleotides was required to both a V gene segment and a J gene segment. Rearrangements were classified as productive when the CDR3 lacked stop codons and remained in frame with V and J, and all other rearrangements were classified as non-productive. CDR3 was defined by IMGT convention, running from the second conserved V-encoded cysteine to the conserved J-encoded phenylalanine. In an earlier analysis of around 640 of the donors, sequences lacking an unambiguous match to a single V gene segment were excluded. An earlier analysis of several hundred of the donors classified V segments as functional when productive rearrangements were above 56.7% and as segregating when the standard deviation between donors was above 5%. A statistical classification framework was built for diagnosing cytomegalovirus status from the catalog of TCR beta chain sequences. V and J gene assignment, in a later analysis, came from comparing TCR nucleotide sequences with IMGT/GENE-DB human TR gene sequences. The TCRdist pipeline was used in a later analysis to assign CDR3 sequences and most-parsimonious VDJ recombination scenarios. A later analysis defined each TCR beta chain by its CDR3 amino acid sequence plus V-gene family, and excluded reads lacking a unique V-gene family. As a way to deal with suspected cross-contamination and a sequencing artifact, a later analysis dropped under 600 nucleotide sequences that were highly shared and had low generation probability. A later analysis calculated a clonal expansion index for each public chain from normalized within-repertoire ranks of inferred template counts. In a later analysis, generation probabilities were computed using a VDJ recombination model fitted to out-of-frame rearrangements, and the results were checked against IGoR. Hypergeometric tests were used in a later analysis to score TCR-TCR, TCR-HLA and TCR-CMV co-occurrence, with a repertoire-size bias correction applied to the TCR pairs. False discovery rates were estimated in a later analysis by permuting HLA or CMV assignments 20 times. In a later analysis, co-occurring TCRs were grouped with DBSCAN, and TCRdist sequence similarity was added when clustering was performed within HLA-allele-positive subsets. For co-occurrence clustering, repertoires with fewer than 30,000 or more than 120,000 public chains were excluded, along with four to six repertoires with anomalous nucleotide sharing. Here the immuneACCESS table is served through TCRdb, limited to in-frame sequences with V and J called. Missing clones are a known gap in these copies; in checked studies unresolved V genes cover under half, and the rest lacks a known reason. That table is the source of V, J and clone size, and D and trimming were worked out from the DNA. This specimen's table enumerates about 65,000 clones. In total, the top ten clones hold about 16% of the sample.

Sequenced input: PBMCs. The TCR originated in a boy between 10 and 17 years old in good health and CMV-seronegative.

The CDR3 is CAWVPLADNEQFF. The nucleotide sequence is TGTGCCTGGGTTCCTCTAGCGGATAATGAGCAGTTCTTC. The rearranged chain carries TRBV30 and TRBJ2-1, with 7 bases in between that match TRBD2. CDR1 GTSNPN and CDR2 SVGIG were looked up in the germline V gene (reference sequence). The CDR3 goes from the cysteine to the phenylalanine over 13 residues. The entry retains the CDR3 DNA only, 39 bases that are in frame from base 1. Trimmed from V: 5 bases; trimmed from J: 7 bases; junction bases lacking a gene match: 8.